These T cell receptor beta chains were read from a single sample in a study of blood T cell repertoires in COVID-19. TCRdb's table, derived via immunoSEQ multiplex PCR, lists solely in-frame clones and lacks some. The data hold over 200,000 clones, with 86% observed a single time. Sequenced: peripheral blood. Receptor source: a man aged 30 to 39 who had recovered from COVID-19. CDR3s include the opening cysteine and the closing phenylalanine or tryptophan. A D gene is named only where the DNA matches it firmly. Where a row states a size, it is once, few, many or the class of an expanded clone; other rows omit it.

v_gene,d_gene,abundance,j_gene,CDR3nt,CDR3aa
TRBV25-1,.,.,TRBJ2-1,TGTGCCAGCAGTGACGGGTGGGGCAGTACCTACAATGAGCAGTTCTTC,CASSDGWGSTYNEQFF
TRBV10-3,.,.,TRBJ2-1,TGTGCCATCATGAGTTCAAATGAGCAGTTCTTC,CAIMSSNEQFF
TRBV3-1/TRBV3-2,TRBD1,.,TRBJ2-7,TGTGCCAGCAGCCAGGTACAGGGGATCTCCTCCTACGAGCAGTACTTC,CASSQVQGISSYEQYF
TRBV9,TRBD2,.,TRBJ2-3,TGTGCCAGCAGCATCCGTTCGGCGGGGGGTACAGATACGCAGTATTTT,CASSIRSAGGTDTQYF
TRBV18,TRBD1,once,TRBJ1-1,TGTGCCAGCTCACCAGCAGGGGGGACTGAAGCTTTCTTT,CASSPAGGTEAFF
TRBV24-1,.,.,TRBJ1-2,TGTGCCACCAGTGATTGGCGAGGTGGAGCCGACTATGGCTACACCTTC,CATSDWRGGADYGYTF
TRBV27,TRBD1,.,TRBJ2-6,TGTGCCAGCAGTCCAAACCCGGGACAGGGGGCGGCTGGGGCCAACGTCCTGACTTTC,CASSPNPGQGAAGANVLTF
TRBV12-3/TRBV12-4,.,.,TRBJ2-2,TGTGCCAGCTCGGTATCCGGGGAGCTGTTTTTT,CASSVSGELFF
TRBV4-1,TRBD1,.,TRBJ2-5,TGCGCCAGCAGCCAAGGCGAACGGGACAGGGGTACCCAGACCCAGTACTTC,CASSQGERDRGTQTQYF
TRBV7-6,.,.,TRBJ2-3,TGTGCCAGCGGAACTTATCAGGGGAGCCCAGATACGCAGTATTTT,CASGTYQGSPDTQYF
TRBV20-1,.,.,TRBJ2-2,TGCGCGGGAAGAAACACCGGGGAGCTGTTTTTT,CAGRNTGELFF
TRBV3-1/TRBV3-2,TRBD2,.,TRBJ2-1,TGTGCCAGCAGCCAGACTAGCGGGGGGTCGGACAATGAGCAGTTCTTC,CASSQTSGGSDNEQFF
TRBV30,.,.,TRBJ2-1,TGTGCCTGGGGGGCGGGGGCCGGTCATAATGAGCAGTTCTTC,CAWGAGAGHNEQFF
TRBV6-6,.,.,TRBJ1-2,TGTGCCAGCAGTCGAGGAGCTGAATCTACTAACTATGGCTACACCTTC,CASSRGAESTNYGYTF